This TCR beta chain originates from a study of T-cell reconstitution after alpha-beta-depleted transplantation in children. This clonotype was seen many times. What it recognizes is unknown. Study-level results: At one year after transplant, newly produced T cells mostly accounted for T-cell counts and diversity.

TCRbeta library construction was performed incorporating unique molecular identifiers. A single record per CDR3 protein comes from TCRdb applying MiXCR to the PCR reads. The table shows a few hundred thousand distinct CDR3 sequences, with 10% to 15% occurring only once. This clonotype was obtained from a male patient younger than 18 who had a stem cell transplant for acute myeloid leukemia, so the T cells may come from the graft donor. The material sequenced was PBMCs, mostly from graft donor cells, taken 360 days after TCRalphabeta/CD19-depleted stem cell transplant.

The CDR3 coding sequence is TGTGCCAGCAGCTTCGGACTAGCGGGAAGAAGGGAGCAGTACTTC. It is translated as CASSFGLAGRREQYF. This chain connects TRBV7-9 to TRBJ2-7; 12 bases match TRBD2. Trimming removed 3 bases from V and 7 bases from J; junction bases left unmatched: 7. This CDR3 comprises 15 residues. From germline, CDR1 is SEHNR and CDR2 FQNEAQ (reference sequence).